The 28 T cell receptor beta chains below come from one sample, sequenced in a study of blood T cell repertoires in COVID-19. Repertoires were generated with immunoSEQ multiplex PCR, while TCRdb's copy carries only in-frame clones and drops some. In the table there are about 220,000 clones, roughly 84% of which are singletons. Sequencing used peripheral blood. The receptor source for this set is a man aged 45-65 years who had recovered from COVID-19.

A note on this clone: Other DNA sequences in the sample encode the same CDR3. This rearrangement joins TRBV10-3 to TRBJ2-3, with TRBD2 identical over 7 bases. CDR1 and CDR2 from the germline V gene are ENHRY and SYGVKD. Trimming took 0 bases from V and 1 from J; bases not matched to a gene: 1. The CDR3 extends over 15 amino acids. This CDR3 is CAISESGLGTDTQYF. DNA for the CDR3: TGTGCCATCAGTGAGTCAGGACTAGGCACAGATACGCAGTATTTT.

The chain couples TRBV18 to TRBJ2-3, with a tentative D call TRBD1 (6 bases). Between the trimmed V and J ends, which lost 1 base and 2 bases, there was a span of 10 bases. Germline V CDR1 and CDR2: KGHSH, LQKENI. The CDR3 is made up of 15 amino acids. The CDR3 bases are TGTGCCAGCTCACCACTTTCAGGGGCCACAGATACGCAGTATTTT. Translating it yields CASSPLSGATDTQYF.

This sequence joins TRBV28 and TRBJ2-7; D remains unclear. This CDR3 has 11 residues. V was shortened by 6 bases and J by 7 bases, with 10 bases between the two germline ends. CDR1 and CDR2 (germline): MDHEN, SYDVKM. The CDR3 DNA reads as TGTGCCAGCAGCTCTAGAAGGGAGCAGTACTTC. Its translation: CASSSRREQYF.

The chain combines TRBV11-2 with TRBJ2-7, with a possible D match to TRBD1 (5 bases). The germline V gene encodes CDR1 SGHAT and CDR2 FQNNGV. The CDR3 runs to 14 residues. Trimming took off 3 bases at V and 3 bases at J, with 12 bases between the two ends. This CDR3 reads CASSFVDTHYEQYF. The CDR3 nucleotides read TGTGCCAGCAGCTTTGTGGACACTCACTACGAGCAGTACTTC.

V and J are TRBV7-8 and TRBJ1-4; D unresolved. Germline CDR1 SGHVS, CDR2 FQNEAQ. Trimming pared 3 bases from V and 2 bases from J, leaving 7 bases between. The CDR3 sequence is 14 residues long. The CDR3 nucleotides are TGTGCCAGCAGCTTCTATTTGACTAATGAAAAACTGTTTTTT. It yields the protein CASSFYLTNEKLFF.

The V call is TRBV10-3, the J call TRBJ1-6; TRBD1 might be the D (6 bases). The V end was cut by 6 bases, the J end by 0 bases, with 12 bases between. The CDR3 consists of 16 residues. Germline V gene sequence: CDR1 ENHRY, CDR2 SYGVKD. In DNA form, the CDR3 reads TGTGCCATCAGCAGACAGGAGAGCTCCTATAATTCACCCCTCCACTTT. Translated: CAISRQESSYNSPLHF.

The V and J genes are TRBV7-9 and TRBJ1-3; 7 bases line up with TRBD1. The CDR3 extends over 15 amino acids. Losses at the gene ends were 4 bases for V and 2 bases for J; bases not matched to a gene: 5. The V gene's germline CDR1 is SEHNR and CDR2 FQNEAQ (reference sequence). The CDR3 DNA is TGTGCCAGCAGCTCGGGGGGGACAGCTGGAAACACCATATATTTT. It yields the protein CASSSGGTAGNTIYF. Supplemented by reference TRBV7-9 and TRBJ1-3, the full variable domain reads DTGVSQNPRHKITKRGQNVTFRCDPISEHNRLYWYRQTLGQGPEFLTYFQNEAQLEKSRLLSDRFSAERPKGSFSTLEIQRTEQGDSAMYLCASSSGGTAGNTIYFGEGSWLTVV.

The V gene is TRBV11-2, the J gene TRBJ2-7, with 13 bases aligning to TRBD2. The CDR3 length is 17 residues. Germline CDR1 is SGHAT and CDR2 is FQNNGV. V shed 1 base, J shed 5 bases, and the junction held 8 bases outside the gene matches. Written as DNA, the CDR3 is TGTGCCAGCAGCTTAGGACTAGCGGGAGGTTCAACCCACGAGCAGTACTTC. Translated: CASSLGLAGGSTHEQYF. The full variable domain, with the rest looked up from reference TRBV11-2 and TRBJ2-7, is EAGVAQSPRYKIIEKRQSVAFWCNPISGHATLYWYQQILGQGPKLLIQFQNNGVVDDSQLPKDRFSAERLKGVDSTLKIQPAKLEDSAVYLCASSLGLAGGSTHEQYFGPGTRLTVT.

The CDR3 reads CASSLRGIDEQFF. The CDR3 region has the DNA TGTGCCAGCAGTTTACGAGGGATCGATGAGCAGTTCTTC. This chain connects TRBV28 to TRBJ2-1; D might be TRBD2 (5 bases). The ends were cut back, 2 bases at V and 8 bases at J, with 10 bases in the middle. CDR1 MDHEN and CDR2 SYDVKM come from the germline V gene. The CDR3 covers 13 residues.

J is TRBJ2-1 and V is TRBV6-5, with no clear D. The ends were cut back, 0 bases at V and 4 bases at J, with 13 bases in the middle. Germline V gene lookup returns CDR1 MNHEY and CDR2 SVGAGI. The length of the CDR3 is 16 residues. In DNA, the CDR3 is TGTGCCAGCAGTTACTCGTTTGCCCGGGTTTACAATGAGCAGTTCTTC. Translated: CASSYSFARVYNEQFF.

The V gene is TRBV2, the J gene TRBJ2-7, with 10 bases that match TRBD1. Germline values: CDR1 SNHLY, CDR2 FYNNEI. This CDR3 is 14 amino acids long. The ends lost 7 bases at V and 4 bases at J; junction bases unmatched: 7. CDR3 in DNA: TGTGCCAGCACTCCGGGACAGGGGCGATACGAGCAGTACTTC. Residues: CASTPGQGRYEQYF.

The CDR3 DNA sequence: TGTGCCAGCAGCCCCGGAAACGGGGTAGCCCAAGAGACCCAGTACTTC. Translating gives CASSPGNGVAQETQYF. This chain connects TRBV3-1 (or the pseudogene TRBV3-2) to TRBJ2-5, with a possible D match to TRBD2 (5 bases). The CDR3 runs to 16 residues. Trimming shortened V by 4 bases and J by 1 base, and 16 bases separated the two germline ends. Per the germline V gene, CDR1 is LGHDT and CDR2 is YNNKEL (reference sequence).

In DNA form, the CDR3 reads TGCGCCAGCAGCTCAGGACTAGCGGGAGTACAAGGCTACGAGCAGTACTTC. It codes for CASSSGLAGVQGYEQYF. This sequence joins TRBV5-1 and TRBJ2-7; 13 bases are shared with TRBD2. There are 17 residues in the CDR3. Germline V lookup: CDR1 SGHRS, CDR2 YFSETQ. The V and J ends lost 3 bases and 3 bases, in that order; junction bases with no gene match: 9.

CDR3 DNA: TGTGCCAGTAGTATTAGGGACAGCTACAATGAGCAGTTCTTC. It yields the protein CASSIRDSYNEQFF. V usage is TRBV19 and J usage is TRBJ2-1, with 7 bases aligning to TRBD1. CDR3 length: 14 amino acids. V trimming: 3 bases; J trimming: 3 bases; junction bases outside the gene matches: 2. Germline lookup yields CDR1 LNHDA and CDR2 SQIVND (reference sequence).

V and J are TRBV27 and TRBJ2-1; TRBD2 might be the D (5 bases). The V end was cut by 5 bases, the J end by 8 bases, with 16 bases between. The germline V gene has CDR1 MNHEY and CDR2 SMNVEV (reference sequence). This CDR3 contains 14 residues. The CDR3 loop reads CASSPYTRLDEQFF. The DNA of the CDR3 is TGTGCCAGCAGTCCATACACTAGGTTAGATGAGCAGTTCTTC.

The V and J genes are TRBV7-8 and TRBJ2-1; the match to TRBD2 covers 10 bases. After removal of 3 bases from V and 2 bases from J, the junction contained 4 bases not matched to a gene. The CDR3 is 16 residues long. The germline V gene has CDR1 SGHVS and CDR2 FQNEAQ. CDR3 bases: TGTGCCAGCAGCTTTGGACTAGCGGCCACCTACAATGAGCAGTTCTTC. Translated, it gives CASSFGLAATYNEQFF.

CDR3 DNA: TGTGCCAGAGGGACTAGCGGGAGGTTGAAGGAGCAGTTCTTC. Translation gives CARGTSGRLKEQFF. The V and J genes are TRBV19 and TRBJ2-1, with TRBD2 matching 15 bases. The CDR3 has 14 amino acids. The V gene's germline CDR1 is LNHDA and CDR2 SQIVND (reference sequence). J was trimmed by 10 bases and V by 9 bases; bases with no gene match: 7.

The V gene is TRBV27, the J gene TRBJ2-1, with D perhaps TRBD1 (6 bases). The CDR3 is 12 amino acids. V lost 10 bases, J lost 8 bases, and 15 bases lay in between. Germline lookup yields CDR1 MNHEY and CDR2 SMNVEV (reference sequence). CDR3 sequence (DNA): TGTGCCACCTTTGGCAGGGGAGATGAGCAGTTCTTC. This codes for CATFGRGDEQFF.

The CDR3 region is CASSGQTTSTDTQYF. The CDR3 nucleotides are TGTGCCAGCAGCGGACAGACTACTAGCACAGATACGCAGTATTTT. The chain links TRBV6-5 to TRBJ2-3; D is perhaps TRBD1 (6 bases). The germline V gene has CDR1 MNHEY and CDR2 SVGAGI. The V gene lost 6 bases and the J gene lost 0 bases, with 13 bases spanning the gap. The CDR3 sequence is 15 residues long.

The chain couples TRBV28 to TRBJ1-5; no clear D gene. V was shortened by 7 bases and J by 4 bases, with 17 bases between the two germline ends. The CDR3 is 15 amino acids. Germline CDR1 is MDHEN and CDR2 is SYDVKM. The CDR3 spells CASIPRQVINQPQHF. The DNA of the CDR3 is TGTGCCAGCATTCCACGCCAGGTAATTAATCAGCCCCAGCATTTT.

The chain joins TRBV2 to TRBJ1-1; a possible D gene is TRBD1 (5 bases). Trimming took 3 bases from V and 1 from J, leaving 9 bases between them. Germline V gene sequence: CDR1 SNHLY, CDR2 FYNNEI. CDR3 length equals 14 residues. As DNA, the CDR3 is TGTGCCAGCAGTGACTTTGGACAGAACACTGAAGCTTTCTTT. It yields the protein CASSDFGQNTEAFF.

Of note for this clone: Other DNA sequences within the sample encode an identical CDR3. V gene TRBV7-6 combines with J gene TRBJ2-7, with TRBD1 matching 10 bases. The CDR3 is made up of 15 amino acids. The junction had 2 bases not matched to a gene; V was cut back by 1 base and J by 2 bases. Germline-derived CDR1 and CDR2 are SGHVS and FNYEAQ. The CDR3: CASSLEGQGPYEQYF. CDR3 in DNA: TGTGCCAGCAGCTTAGAGGGACAGGGGCCCTACGAGCAGTACTTC.

This chain links TRBV3-1 (or the pseudogene TRBV3-2) with TRBJ2-3; 7 bases line up with TRBD1. Germline loops: CDR1 LGHDT, CDR2 YNNKEL (reference sequence). The CDR3 sequence is 16 residues long. J was trimmed by 5 bases and V by 2 bases; bases with no gene match: 10. The CDR3 here is CASSQLSAGGIDTQYF. The CDR3 DNA reads TGTGCCAGCAGCCAACTGTCAGCAGGGGGAATAGATACGCAGTATTTT.

The chain employs TRBV29-1 and TRBJ2-3, with TRBD2 matching 8 bases. Trimming removed 8 bases from V and 2 bases from J; junction bases left unmatched: 6. Germline assignment: CDR1 SQVTM and CDR2 ANQGSEA. The length of the CDR3 is 13 residues. Here the CDR3 reads CSTTGGNTDTQYF. In DNA, the CDR3 is TGCAGCACAACGGGGGGGAACACAGATACGCAGTATTTT.

This clone was recorded only once. The V gene is TRBV30, the J gene TRBJ2-2, with 8 bases aligning to TRBD1. The CDR3 is 15 residues long. Germline values: CDR1 GTSNPN, CDR2 SVGIG (reference sequence). V dropped 7 bases and J dropped 4; count of bases not matched to a gene: 11. The CDR3 region has the DNA TGTGCCTCAGATCAGGGGGCGCCGGGCACCGGGGAGCTGTTTTTT. It is translated as CASDQGAPGTGELFF.

CDR3 amino acids: CASSLTGLSYEQYF. In nucleotides, the CDR3 is TGTGCCAGCAGCTTAACCGGTCTCTCCTACGAGCAGTACTTC. The chain recombines TRBV13 with TRBJ2-7; D gene uncertain. The CDR3 is 14 residues long. CDR1 is PRHDT and CDR2 is FYEKMQ in the germline V gene (reference sequence). V lost 2 bases and J lost 0, with 8 bases in between.

The chain links TRBV19 to TRBJ2-2; possibly TRBD1 for D (6 bases). Per the germline V gene, CDR1 is LNHDA and CDR2 is SQIVND (reference sequence). Deletions cut 4 bases from V and 5 bases from J, with 17 bases between. There are 16 residues in the CDR3. CDR3 in DNA: TGTGCCAGTAGTACCCTGATGACAGGATTGACCGGGGAGCTGTTTTTT. This codes for CASSTLMTGLTGELFF.

This clone occurred once. The chain employs TRBV18 and TRBJ2-2; 7 nucleotides agree with TRBD1. CDR1 KGHSH and CDR2 LQKENI come from the germline V gene. Germline trimming cut 2 bases from V and 3 bases from J; bases unmatched to any gene: 3. The CDR3 sequence is 15 residues long. The CDR3 loop is CASSPFQGDTGELFF. CDR3 sequence (DNA): TGTGCCAGCTCACCATTCCAGGGGGACACCGGGGAGCTGTTTTTT.